This TCR beta chain was identified during a study of blood T cell repertoires in COVID-19. Turning to the study itself: The samples span acute and convalescent COVID-19 from the United States, Italy and Spain. T cells, B-cell-depleted T cells, or PBMCs provided the cDNA or gDNA that served as material.

Trimming cost V 1 base and J 6 bases, with 16 bases left between them. Germline loops: CDR1 GTSNPN, CDR2 SVGIG (reference sequence). The CDR3 totals 15 residues. Authors' analysis steps: From reference gene primer amplification, estimates of nucleated cell counts were derived. The assay was immunoSEQ multiplex PCR, and TCRdb's table has in-frame clones only and misses some. V and J calls and clone size are as listed in that table; D and trimming were resolved from the DNA. The sample contains around 72,000 clones, about 80% of which appear only once. V usage is TRBV30 and J usage is TRBJ2-1; D may be TRBD2 (7 bases). This sequence was found in a woman aged 60 to 75 with acute or convalescent COVID-19. What was sequenced was peripheral blood. The chain's CDR3 is CAWSGRGGAGNEQFF. The CDR3 DNA follows: TGTGCCTGGAGTGGGCGAGGGGGGGCAGGCAATGAGCAGTTCTTC.